Detailed here is one T cell receptor (beta chain). Its specificity is unknown. This entry belongs to a study of vaccination and CD4 T cells after COVID-19. Study information: Participants were given two doses of BNT162b2 or mRNA-1273 vaccine. Study-level findings and limits: Median roughly 86% of reactive clones detected in convalescent patients emerged only post-vaccination. It was found that, in convalescent patients, 304 of 307 vaccine-specific clones were spike mono-reactive.

Trimming removed 5 bases at V and 3 bases at J, with 11 bases between. This CDR3 contains 14 residues. Germline CDR1 MNHEY, CDR2 SMNVEV (reference sequence). Cultured CD4+ T-cell DNA underwent Oncomine TCR Beta short-read sequencing. TCRdb re-analysed the PCR reads in MiXCR, keeping a single row per CDR3 protein. This sample has approximately 13,000 distinct CDR3 sequences; 25% to 30% occur once, and the top ten carry 29%. Treatment noted: approximately nine-day PBMC culture with coronavirus spike peptide pools or control peptides (ViraFEST assay). A negative selection step was used to isolate CD4+ T cells once culture had run for 10 to 11 days.

Sequenced here: CD4+ T cells from blood, cultured in vitro, sampled before SARS-CoV-2 vaccination. The sequence derives from a human donor who received a COVID-19 vaccine. The chain joins TRBV27 to TRBJ2-1, with D tentatively TRBD1 or TRBD2 (6 bases each). The CDR3 sequence is CASSKGGGYNEQFF. Here the CDR3 DNA reads TGTGCCAGCAGTAAGGGGGGTGGCTACAATGAGCAGTTCTTC.